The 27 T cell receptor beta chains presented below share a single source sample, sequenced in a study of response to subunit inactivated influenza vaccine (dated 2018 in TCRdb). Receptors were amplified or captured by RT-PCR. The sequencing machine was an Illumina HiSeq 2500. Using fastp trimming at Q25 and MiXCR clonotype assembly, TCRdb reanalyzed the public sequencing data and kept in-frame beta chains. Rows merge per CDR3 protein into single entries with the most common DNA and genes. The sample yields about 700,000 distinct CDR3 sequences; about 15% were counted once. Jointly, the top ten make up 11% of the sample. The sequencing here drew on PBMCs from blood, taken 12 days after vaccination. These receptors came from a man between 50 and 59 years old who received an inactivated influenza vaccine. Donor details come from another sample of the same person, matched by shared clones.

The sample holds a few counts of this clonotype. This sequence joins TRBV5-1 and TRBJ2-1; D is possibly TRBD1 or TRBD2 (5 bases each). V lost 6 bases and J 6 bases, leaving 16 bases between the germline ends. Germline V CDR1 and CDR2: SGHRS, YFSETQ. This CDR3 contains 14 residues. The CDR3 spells CASKDGTGPNEQFF. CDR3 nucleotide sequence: TGCGCCAGCAAAGATGGTACGGGGCCCAATGAGCAGTTCTTC.

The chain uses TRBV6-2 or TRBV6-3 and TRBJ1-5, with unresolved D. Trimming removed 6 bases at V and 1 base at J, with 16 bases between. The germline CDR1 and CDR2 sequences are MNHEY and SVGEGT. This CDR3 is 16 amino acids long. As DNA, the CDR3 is TGTGCCAGCAGACGCGGGTCTTTAGGGAGCAATCAGCCCCAGCATTTT. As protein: CASRRGSLGSNQPQHF.

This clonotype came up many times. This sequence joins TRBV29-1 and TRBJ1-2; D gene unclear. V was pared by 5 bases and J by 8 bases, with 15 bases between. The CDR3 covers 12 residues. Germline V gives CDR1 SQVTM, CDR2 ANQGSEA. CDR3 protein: CSVSLRPGGYTF. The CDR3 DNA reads TGCAGCGTTTCACTCCGTCCCGGCGGCTACACCTTC.

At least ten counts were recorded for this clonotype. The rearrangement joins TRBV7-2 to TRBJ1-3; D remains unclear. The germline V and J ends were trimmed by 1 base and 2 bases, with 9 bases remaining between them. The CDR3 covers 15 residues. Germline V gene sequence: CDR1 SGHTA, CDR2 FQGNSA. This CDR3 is CASSLVHSAGNTIYF. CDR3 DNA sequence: TGTGCCAGCAGCTTAGTCCACAGTGCTGGAAACACCATATATTTT. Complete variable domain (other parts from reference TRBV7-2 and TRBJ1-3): GAGVSQSPSNKVTEKGKDVELRCDPISGHTALYWYRQSLGQGLEFLIYFQGNSAPDKSGLPSDRFSAERTGGSVSTLTIQRTQQEDSAVYLCASSLVHSAGNTIYFGEGSWLTVV.

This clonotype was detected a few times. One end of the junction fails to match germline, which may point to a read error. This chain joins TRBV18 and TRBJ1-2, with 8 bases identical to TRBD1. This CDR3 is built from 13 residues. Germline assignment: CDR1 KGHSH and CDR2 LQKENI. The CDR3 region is CPSSQGGYYGYTF. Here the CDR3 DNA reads TGCCCCAGCTCACAGGGGGGCTACTATGGCTACACCTTC.

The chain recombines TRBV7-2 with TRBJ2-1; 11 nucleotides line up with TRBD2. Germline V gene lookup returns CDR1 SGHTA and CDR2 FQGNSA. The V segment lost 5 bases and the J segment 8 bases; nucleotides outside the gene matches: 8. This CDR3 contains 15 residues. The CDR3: CASSPTSGSYYEQFF. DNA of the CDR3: TGTGCCAGCAGCCCCACTAGCGGGAGTTATTATGAGCAGTTCTTC.

This CDR3 is CSAIEGGNTGELFF. Here the CDR3 DNA reads TGCAGTGCTATAGAGGGAGGCAACACCGGGGAGCTGTTTTTT. The chain couples TRBV20-1 to TRBJ2-2, with D perhaps matching TRBD2 (6 bases). The CDR3 extends over 14 amino acids. V was cut by 4 bases and J by 2 bases, with 11 bases left in between. CDR1 is DFQATT and CDR2 is SNEGSKA in the germline V gene (reference sequence).

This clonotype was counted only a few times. CDR3: CSAPDRRSYEQYF. Written as DNA, the CDR3 is TGCAGTGCCCCGGACAGGCGAAGCTACGAGCAGTACTTC. V is TRBV20-1 and J is TRBJ2-7; 7 nucleotides line up with TRBD1. After removal of 6 bases from V and 3 bases from J, the junction contained 8 bases not matched to a gene. Per the germline V gene, CDR1 is DFQATT and CDR2 is SNEGSKA (reference sequence). The CDR3 sequence is 13 residues long.

CDR3 sequence reads: CASRGANSGNTIYF. The CDR3 DNA is TGTGCCAGCCGTGGGGCCAACTCTGGAAACACCATATATTTT. The chain has TRBV6-1 and TRBJ1-3; D might be TRBD1 (5 bases). Germline V CDR1 and CDR2: MNHNS, SASEGT. This CDR3 has 14 amino acids. The V end was cut by 8 bases, the J end by 0 bases, with 11 bases between.

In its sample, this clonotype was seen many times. CDR3: CASSFRQSKEQFF. DNA of the CDR3: TGTGCCAGCAGTTTTAGGCAGTCGAAGGAGCAGTTCTTC. The chain links TRBV12-3 or TRBV12-4 to TRBJ2-1; D remains unclear. The ends were cut back, 3 bases at V and 10 bases at J, with 13 bases in the middle. There are 13 residues in the CDR3.

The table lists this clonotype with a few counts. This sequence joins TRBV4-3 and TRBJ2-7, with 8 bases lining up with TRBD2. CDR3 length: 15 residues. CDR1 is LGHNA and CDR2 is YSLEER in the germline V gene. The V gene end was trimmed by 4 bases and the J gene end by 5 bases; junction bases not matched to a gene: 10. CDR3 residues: CASSPQFLRGDEQYF. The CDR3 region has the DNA TGCGCCAGCAGCCCTCAGTTCTTGCGGGGGGACGAGCAGTACTTC.

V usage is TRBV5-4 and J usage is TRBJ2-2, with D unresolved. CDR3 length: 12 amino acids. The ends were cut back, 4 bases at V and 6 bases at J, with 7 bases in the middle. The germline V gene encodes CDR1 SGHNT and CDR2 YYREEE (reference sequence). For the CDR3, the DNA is TGTGCCAGCAGCAGCGTATCCGGGGAGCTGTTTTTT. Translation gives CASSSVSGELFF.

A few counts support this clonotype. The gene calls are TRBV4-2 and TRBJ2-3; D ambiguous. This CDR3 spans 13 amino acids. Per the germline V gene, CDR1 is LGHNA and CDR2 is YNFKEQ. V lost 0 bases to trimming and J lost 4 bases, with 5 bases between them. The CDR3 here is CASSQESADTQYF. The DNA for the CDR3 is TGTGCCAGCAGCCAAGAAAGCGCAGATACGCAGTATTTT.

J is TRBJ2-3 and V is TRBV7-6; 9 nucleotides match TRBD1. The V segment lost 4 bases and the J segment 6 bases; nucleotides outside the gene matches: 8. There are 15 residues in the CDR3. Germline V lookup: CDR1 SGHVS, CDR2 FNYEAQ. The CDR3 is CASSSSRTGVDTQYF. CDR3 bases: TGTGCCAGCAGCTCCTCTCGGACAGGGGTCGATACGCAGTATTTT.

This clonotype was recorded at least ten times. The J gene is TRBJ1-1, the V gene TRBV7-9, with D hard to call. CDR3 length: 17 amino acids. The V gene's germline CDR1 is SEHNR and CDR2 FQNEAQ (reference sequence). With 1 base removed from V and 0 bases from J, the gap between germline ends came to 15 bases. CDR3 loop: CASSLEGSATMNTEAFF. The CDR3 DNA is TGTGCCAGCAGCTTAGAAGGGTCAGCCACTATGAACACTGAAGCTTTCTTT.

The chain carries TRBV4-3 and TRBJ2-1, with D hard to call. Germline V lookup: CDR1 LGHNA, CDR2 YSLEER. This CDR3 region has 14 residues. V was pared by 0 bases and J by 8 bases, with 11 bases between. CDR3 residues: CASSQDRRAHEQFF. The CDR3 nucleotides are TGCGCCAGCAGCCAAGATCGTAGGGCCCATGAGCAGTTCTTC.

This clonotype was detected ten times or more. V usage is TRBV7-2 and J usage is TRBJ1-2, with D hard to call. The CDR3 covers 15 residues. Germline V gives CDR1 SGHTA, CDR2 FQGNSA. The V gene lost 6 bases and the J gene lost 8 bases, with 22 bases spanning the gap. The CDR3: CASSPEPVSVVGYTF. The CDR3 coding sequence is TGTGCCAGCAGTCCTGAGCCGGTTTCGGTAGTAGGCTACACCTTC.

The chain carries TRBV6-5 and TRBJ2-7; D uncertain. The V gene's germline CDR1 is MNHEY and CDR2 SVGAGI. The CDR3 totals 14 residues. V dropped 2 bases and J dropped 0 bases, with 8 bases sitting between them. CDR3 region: CASSYQLFSYEQYF. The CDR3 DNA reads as TGTGCCAGCAGTTACCAACTTTTCTCCTACGAGCAGTACTTC.

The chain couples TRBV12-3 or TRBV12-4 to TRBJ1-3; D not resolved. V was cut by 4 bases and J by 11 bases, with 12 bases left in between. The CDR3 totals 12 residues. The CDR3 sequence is CASSYSPSAIYF. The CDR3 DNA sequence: TGTGCCAGCAGTTACAGCCCTTCTGCCATATATTTT.

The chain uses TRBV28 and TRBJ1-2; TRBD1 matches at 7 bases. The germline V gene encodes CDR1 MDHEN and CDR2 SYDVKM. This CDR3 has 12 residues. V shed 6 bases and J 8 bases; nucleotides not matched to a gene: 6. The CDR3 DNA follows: TGTGCCAGCAGATGGGACAGCGGAGGCTACACCTTC. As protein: CASRWDSGGYTF.

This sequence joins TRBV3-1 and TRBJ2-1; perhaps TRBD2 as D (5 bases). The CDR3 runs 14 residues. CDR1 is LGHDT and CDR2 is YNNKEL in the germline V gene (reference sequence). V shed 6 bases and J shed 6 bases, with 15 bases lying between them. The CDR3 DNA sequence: TGTGCCAGCAGACCTACCGGGAACGCCAATGAGCAGTTCTTC. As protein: CASRPTGNANEQFF.

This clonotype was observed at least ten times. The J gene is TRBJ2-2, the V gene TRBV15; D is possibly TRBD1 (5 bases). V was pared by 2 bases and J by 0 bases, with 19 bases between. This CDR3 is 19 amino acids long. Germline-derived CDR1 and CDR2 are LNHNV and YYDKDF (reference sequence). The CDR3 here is CATSRSLTSQGTNTGELFF. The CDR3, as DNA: TGTGCCACCAGCAGATCCCTCACAAGCCAGGGTACGAACACCGGGGAGCTGTTTTTT.

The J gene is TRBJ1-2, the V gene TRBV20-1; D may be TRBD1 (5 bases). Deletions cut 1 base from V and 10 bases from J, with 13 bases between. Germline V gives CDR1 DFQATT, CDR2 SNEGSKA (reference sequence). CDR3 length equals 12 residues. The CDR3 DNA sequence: TGCAGTGCTAGAGGTTTAAGACAGTTCTACACCTTC. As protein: CSARGLRQFYTF.

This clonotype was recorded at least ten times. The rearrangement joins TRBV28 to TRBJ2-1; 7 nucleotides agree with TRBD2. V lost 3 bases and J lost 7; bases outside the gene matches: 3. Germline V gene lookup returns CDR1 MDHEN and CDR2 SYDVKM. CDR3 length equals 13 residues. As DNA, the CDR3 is TGTGCCAGCAGTTTTGGAGCGGGAAATGAGCAGTTCTTC. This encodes CASSFGAGNEQFF.

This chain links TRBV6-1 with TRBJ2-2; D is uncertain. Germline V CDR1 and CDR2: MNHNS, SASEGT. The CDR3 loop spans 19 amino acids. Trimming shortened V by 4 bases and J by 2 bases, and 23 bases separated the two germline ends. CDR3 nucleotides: TGTGCCAGCAGTGTCCCTCGACCCGAGCCTGGGGTTAACACCGGGGAGCTGTTTTTT. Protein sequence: CASSVPRPEPGVNTGELFF.

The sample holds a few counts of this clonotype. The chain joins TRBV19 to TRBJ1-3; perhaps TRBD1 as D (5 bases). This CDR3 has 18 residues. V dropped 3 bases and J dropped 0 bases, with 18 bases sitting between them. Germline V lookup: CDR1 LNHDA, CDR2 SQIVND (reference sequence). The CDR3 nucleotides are TGTGCCAGTAGTATCGAGCGATTGGGACGGATCTCTGGAAACACCATATATTTT. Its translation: CASSIERLGRISGNTIYF.

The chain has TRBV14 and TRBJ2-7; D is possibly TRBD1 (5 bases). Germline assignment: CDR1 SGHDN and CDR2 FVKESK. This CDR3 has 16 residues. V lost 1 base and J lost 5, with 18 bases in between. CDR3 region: CASSQVFGQGSHEQYF. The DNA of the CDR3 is TGTGCCAGCAGCCAAGTATTTGGGCAGGGCAGCCACGAGCAGTACTTC.